Each of the 8 T cell receptor beta chains below was sequenced from the same sample in a study of CD8+CD57+ T cells in acquired aplastic anemia. Genomic DNA was employed as the template in profiling TCR beta VDJ and CDR3. One entry per CDR3 protein results from TCRdb running MiXCR on the reads. Found here are about 110,000 distinct CDR3 sequences, approximately 48% of them singletons; the top ten hold 25% to 35%. Sequenced input: sorted CD4+, CD8+, or CD8+CD57+ T cells (not recorded which) from PBMCs. These receptor sequences come from a human donor in good health, serving as a control.

This clonotype was detected a few times. The chain employs TRBV2 and TRBJ2-7; no definite D call. Trimming cost V 4 bases and J 0 bases, with 10 bases left between them. Germline V gene data show CDR1 as SNHLY and CDR2 as FYNNEI. There are 14 residues in the CDR3. The CDR3 sequence: CASSVRVNSYEQYF. For the CDR3, the DNA is TGTGCCAGCAGTGTAAGGGTAAACTCCTACGAGCAGTACTTC.

The chain links TRBV19 to TRBJ1-1; D may be TRBD1 (6 bases). The CDR3 loop spans 15 amino acids. The germline gives CDR1 LNHDA, CDR2 SQIVND (reference sequence). Trimming took off 6 bases at V and 3 bases at J, with 17 bases between the two ends. CDR3 region: CASSPNRDLYTEAFF. In DNA form, the CDR3 reads TGTGCCAGTAGCCCCAACAGGGATTTATACACTGAAGCTTTCTTT.

There are many counts of this clonotype. The chain recombines TRBV30 with TRBJ1-3, with a weak D call TRBD1 (5 bases). This CDR3 spans 14 amino acids. V was pared by 2 bases and J by 0 bases, with 8 bases between. Per the germline V gene, CDR1 is GTSNPN and CDR2 is SVGIG (reference sequence). The CDR3 sequence is CAWSTTVSGNTIYF. DNA for the CDR3: TGTGCCTGGAGTACGACAGTCTCTGGAAACACCATATATTTT. Complete variable domain (other parts from reference TRBV30 and TRBJ1-3): SQTIHQWPATLVQPVGSPLSLECTVEGTSNPNLYWYRQAAGRGLQLLFYSVGIGQISSEVPQNLSASRPQDRQFILSSKKLLLSDSGFYLCAWSTTVSGNTIYFGEGSWLTVV.

The chain has TRBV24-1 and TRBJ2-3; tentatively, D is TRBD1 (6 bases). This CDR3 region has 13 residues. The germline V gene has CDR1 KGHDR and CDR2 SFDVKD. V lost 4 bases and J 5 bases, leaving 9 bases between the germline ends. In nucleotides, the CDR3 is TGTGCCACCAGTGAGGGGGCCGTAGATACGCAGTATTTT. Translating gives CATSEGAVDTQYF.

This clonotype was observed many times. This CDR3 reads CASSYNREEAFF. For the CDR3, the DNA is TGTGCCAGCAGTTACAACAGGGAGGAAGCTTTCTTT. The chain has TRBV6-6 and TRBJ1-1, with D possibly matching TRBD1 (6 bases). Deletions cut 2 bases from V and 8 bases from J, with 9 bases between. Germline assignment: CDR1 MNHNY and CDR2 SVGAGI (reference sequence). The CDR3 extends over 12 amino acids.

J is TRBJ1-6 and V is TRBV20-1; D gene unclear. This CDR3 has 16 residues. V lost 3 bases, J lost 4 bases, and 16 bases lay in between. CDR1 and CDR2 from the germline V gene are DFQATT and SNEGSKA (reference sequence). The DNA of the CDR3 is TGCAGTGCTAGGGGTTCGGCCGGACGATATAATTCACCCCTCCACTTT. Its translation: CSARGSAGRYNSPLHF.

This chain joins TRBV12-3 or TRBV12-4 and TRBJ2-1; TRBD2 matches 8 bases. This CDR3 contains 15 residues. After removal of 5 bases from V and 5 bases from J, the junction contained 8 bases not matched to a gene. This chain's CDR3 is CASSMTSVGNNEQFF. In DNA, the CDR3 is TGTGCCAGCAGTATGACTAGCGTAGGAAACAATGAGCAGTTCTTC.

Note on this clonotype: Because the CDR3 is missing its conserved closing phenylalanine or tryptophan, this is likely a read error. No DNA is shown, since the ends of the CDR3 on it are uncertain; the CDR3 is the one TCRdb lists. The chain recombines TRBV5-1 with TRBJ2-3. The germline gives CDR1 SGHRS, CDR2 YFSETQ. The CDR3 length equals 12 residues, ends included. This CDR3 reads CASSLGHKPCCS.